The 32 T cell receptor beta chains listed next were all sequenced from one sample in a study of Ad26.COV2.S vaccination and SARS-CoV-2 variants. Treatment described: about 20 received Ad26.COV2.S at low or high dose, single or two shots; about 5 received placebo; per-sample allocation not given. Day 63 after the first injection of vaccine or placebo was the sampling time. Using immunoSEQ multiplex PCR, the repertoire was profiled, and TCRdb retains in-frame clones only, with some absent. The sample has about 350,000 clones; more than 75% are singletons. The sample was peripheral blood, taken in a trial of Ad26.COV2.S vaccine versus placebo. All receptors derive from a person between 18 and 65 years old who received the Ad26.COV2.S COVID-19 vaccine or a placebo.

CDR3 nucleotides: TGTGCCAGCAGCCAGGGGGCGGGACACAAAGAGACCCAGTACTTC. This sequence encodes CASSQGAGHKETQYF. This chain links TRBV3-1 (or the pseudogene TRBV3-2) with TRBJ2-5; D possibly uses TRBD1 or TRBD2 (6 bases each). The germline V gene has CDR1 LGHDT and CDR2 YNNKEL (reference sequence). There are 15 residues in the CDR3. Trimming left V 3 bases short and J 3 bases short, with 14 bases between.

The sample holds one count of this clone. The chain carries TRBV7-9 and TRBJ1-2; possibly TRBD1 for D (6 bases). The germline gives CDR1 SEHNR, CDR2 FQNEAQ (reference sequence). V gave up 0 bases and J gave up 6 bases, with 17 bases separating them. The CDR3 runs to 16 residues. The CDR3, as DNA: TGTGCCAGCAGCTTAGCGAGAGGCAGGGGTTTCAATGGCTACACCTTC. Protein product: CASSLARGRGFNGYTF.

The gene calls are TRBV27 and TRBJ2-3, with D unclear. V gave up 5 bases and J gave up 6 bases, with 9 bases separating them. CDR1 is MNHEY, CDR2 SMNVEV, per germline (reference sequence). The CDR3 has 12 amino acids. In DNA, the CDR3 is TGTGCCAGCAGTCGTTCTGGGGATACGCAGTATTTT. This codes for CASSRSGDTQYF.

This clone was seen a single time. V and J are TRBV9 and TRBJ1-3; D is perhaps TRBD1 (6 bases). Germline CDR1 is SGDLS and CDR2 is YYNGEE. V was shortened by 1 base and J by 5 bases, with 13 bases between the two germline ends. The CDR3 has 15 amino acids. In nucleotides, the CDR3 is TGTGCCAGCAGCGTATCCGGGGGGCGTAGAAACACCATATATTTT. It yields the protein CASSVSGGRRNTIYF.

The chain couples TRBV12-3 or TRBV12-4 to TRBJ2-7; 7 nucleotides agree with TRBD1. With V trimmed by 3 bases and J by 12 bases, 11 bases remained unmatched. There are 13 residues in the CDR3. The CDR3 DNA is TGTGCCAGCAGTTTGCGCTGGGACAGCCTAGGGTACTTC. Residues: CASSLRWDSLGYF.

The gene calls are TRBV5-6 and TRBJ2-7; no clear D. The CDR3 covers 13 residues. From germline, CDR1 is SGHDT and CDR2 YYEEEE. Trimming stripped 4 bases from V and 2 bases from J, with 10 bases between. The CDR3 coding sequence is TGTGCCAGCAGCCGCAGGATAACCTACGAGCAGTACTTC. Amino acids: CASSRRITYEQYF.

V gene TRBV4-1 combines with J gene TRBJ1-4; D gene unclear. The CDR3 runs to 14 residues. Germline CDR1 reads MGHRA; CDR2 reads YSYEKL. Trimming pared 0 bases from V and 10 bases from J, leaving 12 bases between. Here the CDR3 DNA reads TGCGCCAGCAGCCAAGATCTTGTACTCCGAAAACTGTTTTTT. Residues: CASSQDLVLRKLFF.

This chain joins TRBV11-2 and TRBJ2-1; 10 bases align to TRBD1. Germline CDR1 and CDR2: SGHAT and FQNNGV. The CDR3 extends over 15 amino acids. V trimming: 2 bases; J trimming: 4 bases; junction bases outside the gene matches: 2. The CDR3 sequence is CASSLLGQGYNEQFF. The CDR3 DNA reads as TGTGCCAGCAGCTTATTGGGACAGGGGTACAATGAGCAGTTCTTC. Using reference TRBV11-2 and TRBJ2-1 for the parts outside the CDR3, the full variable domain is EAGVAQSPRYKIIEKRQSVAFWCNPISGHATLYWYQQILGQGPKLLIQFQNNGVVDDSQLPKDRFSAERLKGVDSTLKIQPAKLEDSAVYLCASSLLGQGYNEQFFGPGTRLTVL.

The genes are TRBV3-1 (or the pseudogene TRBV3-2) and TRBJ2-6; 8 bases map to TRBD1. Germline CDR1 is LGHDT and CDR2 is YNNKEL (reference sequence). CDR3 length: 17 amino acids. V lost 6 bases, J lost 0 bases, and 7 bases stayed unmatched. CDR3 nucleotides: TGTGCCAGCAGGACGGGACAGGTACTCTCTGGGGCCAACGTCCTGACTTTC. Encoded protein: CASRTGQVLSGANVLTF.

The chain combines TRBV3-1 (or the pseudogene TRBV3-2) with TRBJ2-1; tentatively, D is TRBD2 (6 bases). The CDR3 runs to 15 residues. Germline CDR1 and CDR2: LGHDT and YNNKEL (reference sequence). Trimming took 7 bases from V and 6 from J, leaving 19 bases between them. For the CDR3, the DNA is TGTGCCAGCATCGACTCAGGCGGGAAGGGCAATGAGCAGTTCTTC. Residues: CASIDSGGKGNEQFF.

The V call is TRBV25-1, the J call TRBJ2-3; TRBD1 aligns across 9 bases. Losses at the gene ends were 5 bases for V and 4 bases for J; bases not matched to a gene: 10. Germline CDR1 and CDR2: MGHDK and SYGVNS. The CDR3 contains 16 residues. CDR3 sequence (DNA): TGTGCCAGCAGTATCCCCGACAGGGGGTTCGCAGATACGCAGTATTTT. It encodes CASSIPDRGFADTQYF.

V gene TRBV30 combines with J gene TRBJ2-5, with D unclear. The CDR3 consists of 13 residues. Between the trimmed V and J ends, which lost 0 bases and 4 bases, there was a span of 9 bases. Germline CDR1 and CDR2: GTSNPN and SVGIG (reference sequence). CDR3 in DNA: TGTGCCTGGAGTGTGAGCACCCGAGAGACCCAGTACTTC. This codes for CAWSVSTRETQYF.

This clone was seen only a few times. The V call is TRBV5-8, the J call TRBJ1-3, with 12 bases aligning to TRBD1. The CDR3 has 15 residues. Germline loops: CDR1 SGHTS, CDR2 YDEGEE. V dropped 7 bases and J dropped 4; count of bases not matched to a gene: 6. In DNA, the CDR3 is TGTGCCAGCGGGGACAGGGGGCGAGTGGGAAACACCATATATTTT. Translated: CASGDRGRVGNTIYF.

The chain links TRBV19 to TRBJ2-7, with a possible D match to TRBD2 (6 bases). The V gene's germline CDR1 is LNHDA and CDR2 SQIVND (reference sequence). The V and J ends lost 5 bases and 3 bases respectively, with 8 bases between them. This CDR3 is built from 12 residues. The CDR3 spells CASSPGSYEQYF. The CDR3 nucleotides are TGTGCCAGTAGTCCCGGGAGCTACGAGCAGTACTTC.

V gene TRBV7-2 combines with J gene TRBJ1-6; possibly TRBD1 for D (5 bases). Germline CDR1 reads SGHTA; CDR2 reads FQGNSA. V lost 4 bases and J lost 10, with 17 bases in between. This CDR3 is built from 15 residues. CDR3 loop: CASSSRGTTASPLHF. CDR3 in DNA: TGTGCCAGCAGCTCGAGAGGGACCACCGCCTCACCCCTCCACTTT.

The genes are TRBV28 and TRBJ1-1, with TRBD1 matching 8 bases. Germline CDR1 is MDHEN and CDR2 is SYDVKM. The V segment lost 5 bases and the J segment 4 bases; nucleotides outside the gene matches: 6. This CDR3 spans 14 amino acids. This CDR3 reads CASSATGGITEAFF. The CDR3, as DNA: TGTGCCAGCAGTGCCACAGGGGGGATCACTGAAGCTTTCTTT.

The chain couples TRBV6-6 to TRBJ1-5, with a possible D match to TRBD1 (5 bases). This CDR3 comprises 16 residues. The V gene's germline CDR1 is MNHNY and CDR2 SVGAGI (reference sequence). The V end lost 5 bases, the J end lost 3 bases, and 17 bases lay between the germline ends. CDR3 in DNA: TGTGCCAGCAGTCCCGGGACCCCAGGAACCAATCAGCCCCAGCATTTT. Encoded protein: CASSPGTPGTNQPQHF.

The chain joins TRBV10-3 to TRBJ2-1, with TRBD2 as a possible D gene (6 bases). There are 16 residues in the CDR3. Deletions cut 6 bases from V and 4 bases from J, with 19 bases between. The V gene's germline CDR1 is ENHRY and CDR2 SYGVKD. CDR3 DNA: TGTGCCATCAGGGGGACTCGAGGCTCACTTTACAATGAGCAGTTCTTC. Its protein product is CAIRGTRGSLYNEQFF.

This chain joins TRBV19 and TRBJ2-5, with 7 positions matching TRBD1. The V gene end was trimmed by 3 bases and the J gene end by 2 bases; junction bases not matched to a gene: 3. The CDR3 extends over 14 amino acids. Germline CDR1 is LNHDA and CDR2 is SQIVND (reference sequence). The chain's CDR3 is CASSIRTGQETQYF. DNA for the CDR3: TGTGCCAGTAGTATTCGGACAGGTCAAGAGACCCAGTACTTC.

This chain joins TRBV5-6 and TRBJ2-2; D is perhaps TRBD2 (7 bases). The length of the CDR3 is 15 residues. Germline V gene sequence: CDR1 SGHDT, CDR2 YYEEEE. The ends were cut back, 2 bases at V and 4 bases at J, with 12 bases in the middle. The CDR3 coding sequence is TGTGCCAGCAGCTTCGGGGGGCAAGGCACCGGGGAGCTGTTTTTT. It is translated as CASSFGGQGTGELFF.

The V and J genes are TRBV9 and TRBJ2-1, with D unclear. Trimming stripped 0 bases from V and 7 bases from J, with 11 bases between. The CDR3 is 14 residues long. CDR1 and CDR2 (germline): SGDLS, YYNGEE. CDR3 nucleotide sequence: TGTGCCAGCAGCGTAGCTGGGCAGATAAATGAGCAGTTCTTC. Amino acids: CASSVAGQINEQFF.

J is TRBJ2-7 and V is TRBV6-5; perhaps TRBD1 as D (5 bases). V lost 4 bases, J lost 4 bases, and 17 bases lay in between. CDR1 is MNHEY, CDR2 SVGAGI, per germline. This CDR3 has 15 amino acids. The CDR3 region is CASSLSLGRTYEQYF. The CDR3 nucleotides read TGTGCCAGCAGTTTAAGTTTGGGGCGCACATACGAGCAGTACTTC.

The chain joins TRBV5-1 to TRBJ1-1; a weak D match, TRBD1 (5 bases). This CDR3 has 13 residues. Between the trimmed V and J ends, which lost 5 bases and 5 bases, there was a span of 13 bases. CDR1 and CDR2 (germline): SGHRS, YFSETQ. CDR3 region: CASSSRDGTEAFF. The CDR3 coding sequence is TGCGCCAGCAGTAGCAGGGATGGAACTGAAGCTTTCTTT.

This clone was seen ten or more times. The chain has TRBV7-2 and TRBJ2-1, with TRBD1 matching 7 bases. This CDR3 is built from 17 residues. V shed 4 bases and J 2 bases; nucleotides not matched to a gene: 11. Per germline, CDR1 SGHTA and CDR2 FQGNSA. CDR3 nucleotides: TGTGCCAGCAGCTCGTCCCTTACAGGGGCGACCTACAATGAGCAGTTCTTC. Protein: CASSSSLTGATYNEQFF.

CDR3 protein: CASSSGGYEQFF. The CDR3 DNA sequence: TGTGCCAGCAGTTCAGGGGGCTATGAGCAGTTCTTC. The chain links TRBV12-3 or TRBV12-4 to TRBJ2-1; 8 positions agree with TRBD1. With V trimmed by 4 bases and J by 8 bases, 1 base remained unmatched. The CDR3 has 12 amino acids.

The genes are TRBV27 and TRBJ1-5, with TRBD1 matching over 8 bases. The length of the CDR3 is 14 residues. Germline loops: CDR1 MNHEY, CDR2 SMNVEV (reference sequence). The J segment lost 4 bases and the V segment lost 6 bases, leaving 5 bases of the junction unmatched. CDR3 sequence (DNA): TGTGCCAGCAGCCGGACAGGGTGGAATCAGCCCCAGCATTTT. This encodes CASSRTGWNQPQHF.

The rearrangement joins TRBV5-3 to TRBJ2-7; tentative D call: TRBD1 (7 bases). TRBV5-3 is an open reading frame, and its role is uncertain. The CDR3 has 17 amino acids. V lost 5 bases and J lost 7, with 28 bases in between. DNA of the CDR3: TGTGCCAGAAGTCGGCTTGGTGGCGGGACAGTATCTGGGGAGCAGTACTTC. It is translated as CARSRLGGGTVSGEQYF.

In this sample, this clone turned up once. Other DNA sequences in this specimen translate into the identical CDR3. The chain has TRBV2 and TRBJ2-2; D remains unclear. Trimming took off 3 bases at V and 7 bases at J, with 6 bases between the two ends. The CDR3 spans 12 residues. In germline, CDR1 is SNHLY, CDR2 FYNNEI. This chain's CDR3 is CASSEDVGELFF. The CDR3 nucleotides are TGTGCCAGCAGTGAGGATGTCGGGGAGCTGTTTTTT. The whole variable domain, filled in from reference TRBV2 and TRBJ2-2, reads EPEVTQTPSHQVTQMGQEVILRCVPISNHLYFYWYRQILGQKVEFLVSFYNNEISEKSEIFDDQFSVERPDGSNFTLKIRSTKLEDSAMYFCASSEDVGELFFGEGSRLTVL.

V usage is TRBV19 and J usage is TRBJ1-2, with 12 bases matching TRBD1. Losses at the gene ends were 6 bases for V and 3 bases for J; bases not matched to a gene: 8. This CDR3 is 16 amino acids long. The V gene's germline CDR1 is LNHDA and CDR2 SQIVND (reference sequence). The CDR3: CASREGQGAADYGYTF. The CDR3 nucleotides are TGTGCCAGTAGAGAGGGACAGGGGGCAGCGGACTATGGCTACACCTTC.

The chain combines TRBV6-5 with TRBJ1-2, with a possible D match to TRBD1 (5 bases). Trimming shortened V by 7 bases and J by 2 bases, and 8 bases separated the two germline ends. CDR1 and CDR2 (germline): MNHEY, SVGAGI. The CDR3 length is 12 residues. CDR3: CASTRTNYGYTF. CDR3 nucleotides: TGTGCCAGCACCCGGACAAACTATGGCTACACCTTC.

This clone has just a few counts. The rearrangement joins TRBV23-1 to TRBJ2-1; 8 positions agree with TRBD2. TRBV23-1 has ORF status, its function being uncertain. Losses at the gene ends were 0 bases for V and 8 bases for J; bases not matched to a gene: 9. The CDR3 spans 16 residues. The CDR3 coding sequence is TGCGCCAGCAGTCAATCTCGGGGGGGGCAGTTTGATGAGCAGTTCTTC. Protein: CASSQSRGGQFDEQFF.

The CDR3 DNA sequence: TGTGCCAGCAGTGAATGGCAGGTCTCCTATAATTCACCCCTCCACTTT. Protein: CASSEWQVSYNSPLHF. This chain links TRBV25-1 with TRBJ1-6; D not certain. CDR1 is MGHDK, CDR2 SYGVNS, per germline. The CDR3 contains 16 residues. V was trimmed by 1 base and J by 0 bases, leaving 7 bases between them.